These 12 T cell receptor beta chains were all obtained from the same sample, sequenced in a study of cytomegalovirus exposure and HLA in healthy donors. Using immunoSEQ multiplex PCR, the repertoire was profiled, and TCRdb retains in-frame clones only, with some absent. Here the sample spans under 400,000 clones, nearly 90% being singletons. Specimen: PBMCs. The receptor set was obtained from a man aged 25-45 years in good health and CMV-seronegative.

The chain is built from TRBV5-1 and TRBJ2-7; possible D gene TRBD2, 6 bases. V shed 1 base and J shed 3 bases, with 11 bases lying between them. Germline V gene sequence: CDR1 SGHRS, CDR2 YFSETQ. The CDR3 consists of 14 residues. Here the CDR3 DNA reads TGCGCCAGCAGCTTGCATCCGGGAGTCTACGAGCAGTACTTC. Translated, it gives CASSLHPGVYEQYF.

The chain links TRBV11-2 to TRBJ1-1; D is possibly TRBD1 (5 bases). The CDR3 is 13 amino acids. Germline CDR1 is SGHAT and CDR2 is FQNNGV. Trimming removed 0 bases from V and 11 bases from J, with 13 bases in between. CDR3 coding DNA: TGTGCCAGCAGCTTAGATCAGGGCCCGGCGGCTTTCTTT. It specifies CASSLDQGPAAFF.

This chain links TRBV7-8 with TRBJ2-6; TRBD1 aligns across 11 bases. V was clipped by 5 bases and J by 3 bases; unmatched bases: 6. This CDR3 is 17 amino acids long. Looked up from germline, CDR1 is SGHVS and CDR2 is FQNEAQ. CDR3 DNA sequence: TGTGCCAGCAGCACCGGGACAGGGGGTTTTGGGGCCAACGTCCTGACTTTC. The encoded protein is CASSTGTGGFGANVLTF.

The rearrangement uses TRBV6-6 and TRBJ1-2; TRBD1 aligns across 12 bases. The CDR3 spans 16 residues. V trimming: 6 bases; J trimming: 4 bases; junction bases outside the gene matches: 9. Germline-derived CDR1 and CDR2 are MNHNY and SVGAGI (reference sequence). The CDR3 is CASSRAGTGGSYGYTF. The CDR3 DNA follows: TGTGCCAGCAGCCGGGCCGGGACAGGGGGCTCCTATGGCTACACCTTC.

The gene calls are TRBV2 and TRBJ1-1; 7 bases match TRBD1. Germline values: CDR1 SNHLY, CDR2 FYNNEI. The trim removed 6 bases at V and 0 bases at J, leaving 10 bases unmatched. This CDR3 has 16 amino acids. DNA for the CDR3: TGTGCCAGCAGCCAGGGGGTCTCACTTATGAACACTGAAGCTTTCTTT. Protein sequence: CASSQGVSLMNTEAFF.

This chain's CDR3 is CASRSGSSLGSPLHF. The CDR3 coding sequence is TGTGCCAGTAGAAGCGGGTCTTCCCTGGGGTCACCCCTCCACTTT. This chain uses TRBV19 with TRBJ1-6; D not resolved. The CDR3 is made up of 15 amino acids. The V end was cut by 6 bases, the J end by 10 bases, with 19 bases between. Germline CDR1 LNHDA, CDR2 SQIVND (reference sequence).

This rearrangement joins TRBV6-1 to TRBJ1-2; 8 nucleotides line up with TRBD1. CDR1 and CDR2 (germline): MNHNS, SASEGT. The J segment lost 5 bases and the V segment lost 6 bases, leaving 11 bases of the junction unmatched. This CDR3 has 15 residues. The CDR3 is CASRGTGLNQYGYTF. The CDR3 DNA follows: TGTGCCAGCAGGGGGACAGGCCTCAACCAATATGGCTACACCTTC.

The chain has TRBV7-2 and TRBJ2-7; maybe TRBD1 (5 bases). There are 12 residues in the CDR3. V lost 7 bases and J 5 bases, leaving 12 bases between the germline ends. In germline, CDR1 is SGHTA, CDR2 FQGNSA. The CDR3 region is CASMGLVNEQYF. Here the CDR3 DNA reads TGTGCCAGCATGGGGCTCGTTAACGAGCAGTACTTC.

A single count supports this clone. The chain has TRBV4-3 and TRBJ2-1, with D tentatively TRBD2 (6 bases). The CDR3 has 15 residues. V was shortened by 2 bases and J by 4 bases, with 12 bases between the two germline ends. Germline V lookup: CDR1 LGHNA, CDR2 YSLEER. Here the CDR3 reads CASSQNRGSYNEQFF. In DNA form, the CDR3 reads TGCGCCAGCAGCCAAAACCGGGGGTCTTACAATGAGCAGTTCTTC.

This chain joins TRBV5-4 and TRBJ1-1; 9 bases align to TRBD1. Germline V gives CDR1 SGHNT, CDR2 YYREEE (reference sequence). CDR3 length equals 15 residues. The J segment lost 3 bases and the V segment lost 4 bases, leaving 7 bases of the junction unmatched. The CDR3 DNA follows: TGTGCCAGCAGCCTTCGGGACAGGGCGGACACTGAAGCTTTCTTT. This encodes CASSLRDRADTEAFF.

The chain carries TRBV12-5 and TRBJ2-7; D not resolved. The CDR3 length is 13 residues. The ends were cut back, 1 base at V and 0 bases at J, with 4 bases in the middle. Looked up from germline, CDR1 is LGHNT and CDR2 is FRNRAP. This CDR3 is CASGLGGSYEQYF. For the CDR3, the DNA is TGTGCTAGTGGTTTGGGAGGCTCCTACGAGCAGTACTTC. The variable domain in full, with the rest retrieved from reference TRBV12-5 and TRBJ2-7, is DARVTQTPRHKVTEMGQEVTMRCQPILGHNTVFWYRQTMMQGLELLAYFRNRAPLDDSGMPKDRFSAEMPDATLATLKIQPSEPRDSAVYFCASGLGGSYEQYFGPGTRLTVT.

The chain has TRBV5-1 and TRBJ2-7, with D possibly being TRBD1 (6 bases). V lost 0 bases to trimming and J lost 3 bases, with 19 bases between them. Germline assignment: CDR1 SGHRS and CDR2 YFSETQ. The CDR3 is 17 residues long. The CDR3 is CASSLGVTGTTLYEQYF. The CDR3, as DNA: TGCGCCAGCAGCTTGGGAGTAACAGGGACCACCCTCTACGAGCAGTACTTC.